This TCR beta chain was identified during a study of CD8+CD57+ T cells in acquired aplastic anemia (dated by TCRdb to between 2017 and 2018). For the study in its entirety: A mean of about 3 ug of DNA, ranging from roughly 0.19 to 27.4 ug, was extracted from sorted CD4+ and CD8+ cells. For healthy donor samples, the average read count was about 9.9 million for CD4+ cells and 11 million to 14 million for CD8+ cells.

Study-wide conclusions, independent of this receptor: Between patients and healthy controls, no significant difference in CD8+ Simpson's diversity was found (P=0.060). Around 30 CD8+ CDR3 sequences were found to be shared between patients and controls, but these sequences appeared to be highly expressed in patients and within the immunodominant clones of the patients.

The study deep-sequenced TCR repertoires of sorted CD4+ and CD8+ blood T cells from severe aplastic anemia patients and healthy subjects. Ficoll-Paque density gradient centrifugation was used to isolate peripheral blood mononuclear cells. Before DNA extraction, CD4+ and CD8+ T cells were sorted with FACS or magnetic beads. CDR1 is given as SGHDN and CDR2 as FVKESK, both from the germline V gene. The V end loses 5 bases and the J end loses 5 bases, and a stretch of 12 bases separates them. Spanning cysteine to phenylalanine, the CDR3 consists of 13 amino acids. Kept here is only the CDR3 DNA, which spans 39 bases and is read in frame from base 1. TCR beta VDJ combination and CDR3 sequence profiling used genomic DNA as the template. TCR repertoire sequencing was run on an Illumina HiSeq 2000. The published analysis was carried out like this. Repertoires were assessed using TRBV/TRBJ rearrangement plots, CDR3 size and DJ length profiles, and Simpson's diversity index. The immunodominant clone was defined as the most abundant DNA sequence in deep sequencing data. CDR3 amino acid sequences were screened for sharing across subjects and were compared with published repertoires and the VDJdb database. Using fastp at Q25 and MiXCR, TCRdb reprocessed the public reads and kept productive beta chains. A single entry per CDR3 protein holds the most common genes and DNA from its merged rows. The V and J calls, along with clone size, are taken from TCRdb and not from the paper's own processing. The sample table contains some 210,000 distinct CDR3 sequences; only one count was recorded for around 63% of them. The top ten hold approximately 30% of the sample.

Turning to this clonotype: It has no known antigen specificity. Base-call qualities are not available, and no considerably larger clone is one nucleotide away.

Sequencing used sorted CD4+, CD8+, or CD8+CD57+ T cells (not recorded which) from PBMCs. The receptor comes from a human donor in good health. Recombination linked TRBV14 to TRBJ2-5; no D gene is confidently identified. The CDR3 has the sequence CASSIRRRETQYF. The nucleotide sequence is TGTGCCAGCAGCATCCGCAGGCGGGAGACCCAGTACTTC.